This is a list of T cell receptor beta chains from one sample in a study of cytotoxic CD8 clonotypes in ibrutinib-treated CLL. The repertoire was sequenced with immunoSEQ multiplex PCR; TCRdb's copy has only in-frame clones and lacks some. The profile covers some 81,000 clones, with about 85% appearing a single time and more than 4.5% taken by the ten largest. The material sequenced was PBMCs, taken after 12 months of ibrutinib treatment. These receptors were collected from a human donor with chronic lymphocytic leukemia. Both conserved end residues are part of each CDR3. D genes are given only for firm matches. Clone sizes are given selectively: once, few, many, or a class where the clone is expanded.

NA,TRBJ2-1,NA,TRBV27,TGTGCCAGCAGTTTTGGGGGCCCCAACAATGAGCAGTTCTTC,CASSFGGPNNEQFF
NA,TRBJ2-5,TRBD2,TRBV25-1,TGTGCCAGCAGTGAATCGGGGGTAGCGGGGGACCCGAGGGAGACCCAGTACTTC,CASSESGVAGDPRETQYF
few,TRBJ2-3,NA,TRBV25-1,TGTGCCAGCAGTGAATTGGGCGGGCCCACAGATACGCAGTATTTT,CASSELGGPTDTQYF
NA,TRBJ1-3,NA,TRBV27,TGTGCCAGCAGTTTATCCCAGGGCGCCTCTGGAAACACCATATATTTT,CASSLSQGASGNTIYF
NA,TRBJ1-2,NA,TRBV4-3,TGCGCCAGCAGCCCTTCCGACGGCCCCTATGGCTACACCTTC,CASSPSDGPYGYTF
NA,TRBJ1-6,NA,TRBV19,TGTGCCAGTAGCCCCACAGGCCATAATTCACCCCTCCACTTT,CASSPTGHNSPLHF
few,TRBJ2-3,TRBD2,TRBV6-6,TGTGCCAGCAGTTCCCGACTAGCGGGAGGGCCAGATACGCAGTATTTT,CASSSRLAGGPDTQYF
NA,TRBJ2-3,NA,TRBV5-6,TGTGCCAGCAGCCCGTTGGGGGAGGGCACAGATACGCAGTATTTT,CASSPLGEGTDTQYF
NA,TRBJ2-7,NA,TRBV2,TGTGCCAGCAGGGTGGGCTCCTACGAGCAGTACTTC,CASRVGSYEQYF
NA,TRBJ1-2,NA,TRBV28,TGTGCCAGCAGTTTGCGGGGTTTGGACACCTTC,CASSLRGLDTF
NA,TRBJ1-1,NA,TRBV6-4,TGTGCCAGCAGGGCCAGGGCGCGGGGAGGTGAAGCTTTCTTT,CASRARARGGEAFF
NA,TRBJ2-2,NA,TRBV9,TGTGCCAGCAGCGTAGCCGGGTCGACCGGGGAGCTGTTTTTT,CASSVAGSTGELFF
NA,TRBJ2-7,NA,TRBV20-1,TGCAGTGCTAGAGTGTGGGGTGAGCAGTACTTC,CSARVWGEQYF
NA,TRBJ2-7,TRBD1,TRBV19,TGTGCCAGTAGTCTCGGCGCCCCCGGGACAGGGGCCTACGAGCAGTACTTC,CASSLGAPGTGAYEQYF
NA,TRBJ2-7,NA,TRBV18,TGTGCCAGCTCGGCGCTGAGCTCCTACGAGCAGTACTTC,CASSALSSYEQYF
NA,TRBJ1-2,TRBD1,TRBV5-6,TGTGCCAGCAGCCCGCGGGGGACAGGGGTGGGCGGCTACACCTTC,CASSPRGTGVGGYTF
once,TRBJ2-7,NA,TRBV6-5,TGTGCCAGCACCCCCCACGCCGGGATTTACGAGCAGTACTTC,CASTPHAGIYEQYF
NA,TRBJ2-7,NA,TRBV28,TGTGCCAGCAGTCCCCTCGGGGGGCGGGGGTCCTACGAGCAGTACTTC,CASSPLGGRGSYEQYF
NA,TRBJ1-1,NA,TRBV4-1,TGCGCCAGCAGCCAAGGCCATGCCGCCGGGGGCACTGAAGCTTTCTTT,CASSQGHAAGGTEAFF
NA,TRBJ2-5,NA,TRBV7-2,TGTGCCAGCAGCCCTGGGGTAGCGGAGGAGACCCAGTACTTC,CASSPGVAEETQYF
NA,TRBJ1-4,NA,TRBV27,TGTGCCAGCAGTTTACGGCCAGTTAAGAATGAAAAACTGTTTTTT,CASSLRPVKNEKLFF
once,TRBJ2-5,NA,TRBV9,TGTGCCAGCGGCGGGCCGTACCAAGAGACCCAGTACTTC,CASGGPYQETQYF
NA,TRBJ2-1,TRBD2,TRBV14,TGTGCCAGCAGCCAAGATTGGGGAGGGTTGGACCCCTACAATGAGCAGTTCTTC,CASSQDWGGLDPYNEQFF
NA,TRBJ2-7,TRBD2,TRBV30,TGTGCCTGGAGTGGCTGGGGACTAGCGGGGGGCCCCTACGAGCAGTACTTC,CAWSGWGLAGGPYEQYF
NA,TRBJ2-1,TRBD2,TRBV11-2,TGTGCCAGCAGCTTAGATAGGACTAGAGGGTTCTTC,CASSLDRTRGFF
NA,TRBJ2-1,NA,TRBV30,TGTGCCTGGAGTGGTTACAATGAGCAGTTCTTC,CAWSGYNEQFF